One sample yielded the 21 T cell receptor beta chains listed below, sequenced in a study of shared clonotypes between healthy human individuals (TCRdb year 2020). Libraries were prepared through the immunoSEQ multiplex PCR assay. TCRdb obtained this table from immuneACCESS and retained in-frame rearrangements with V and J assigned. These tables miss some clones; where compared with another copy, unresolved V genes account for less than half of the shortfall, and the remainder is unexplained. The sample contains about 980,000 clones, less than 85% of them found a single time. The biggest ten clones account for roughly 1.5% of the sample. The sample taken for sequencing was memory CD4+ T cells sorted from blood. Reading the label with the study, this specimen's cell subset or site is: CD45RA-negative fraction. The receptor source for this set is a young man in good health.

Points on this clone: Within the sample, other DNA sequences also encode this same CDR3. This chain joins TRBV30 and TRBJ1-5; 9 bases are a match to TRBD1. Trimming removed 1 base from V and 3 bases from J; junction bases left unmatched: 4. CDR1 and CDR2 from the germline V gene are GTSNPN and SVGIG (reference sequence). The CDR3 extends over 15 amino acids. CDR3 sequence reads: CAWSATGGSNQPQHF. The CDR3 nucleotides are TGTGCCTGGAGTGCAACAGGGGGCTCCAATCAGCCCCAGCATTTT. Based on the CDR3 plus reference TRBV30 and TRBJ1-5, the full variable domain is SQTIHQWPATLVQPVGSPLSLECTVEGTSNPNLYWYRQAAGRGLQLLFYSVGIGQISSEVPQNLSASRPQDRQFILSSKKLLLSDSGFYLCAWSATGGSNQPQHFGDGTRLSIL.

This sequence joins TRBV6-5 and TRBJ2-1; TRBD2 matches at 8 bases. This CDR3 is 15 amino acids long. Trimming removed 6 bases from V and 2 bases from J; junction bases left unmatched: 6. Germline-derived CDR1 and CDR2 are MNHEY and SVGAGI. DNA for the CDR3: TGTGCCAGCAGAAAAAGCGGGGGACCCTACAATGAGCAGTTCTTC. Protein: CASRKSGGPYNEQFF.

This chain uses TRBV19 with TRBJ2-3; 8 bases align to TRBD2. After removal of 5 bases from V and 3 bases from J, the junction contained 7 bases not matched to a gene. Germline V gene data show CDR1 as LNHDA and CDR2 as SQIVND (reference sequence). The CDR3 contains 15 residues. The DNA for the CDR3 is TGTGCCAGTAGTGCCCTGAGCGGGAGAACAGATACGCAGTATTTT. Its translation: CASSALSGRTDTQYF.

The J gene is TRBJ1-2, the V gene TRBV29-1; D remains unclear. The V gene lost 4 bases and the J gene lost 0 bases, with 9 bases spanning the gap. In germline, CDR1 is SQVTM, CDR2 ANQGSEA. The CDR3 sequence is 13 residues long. CDR3 protein: CSVGDPSNYGYTF. The DNA of the CDR3 is TGCAGCGTTGGAGACCCATCTAACTATGGCTACACCTTC.

The genes are TRBV18 and TRBJ1-5; no clear D. Germline CDR1 reads KGHSH; CDR2 reads LQKENI. Trimming took off 3 bases at V and 0 bases at J, with 9 bases between the two ends. The CDR3 is made up of 15 amino acids. For the CDR3, the DNA is TGTGCCAGCTCACCTGGAATGTATAGCAATCAGCCCCAGCATTTT. This sequence encodes CASSPGMYSNQPQHF.

The V call is TRBV13, the J call TRBJ1-6; the match to TRBD1 covers 7 bases. From germline, CDR1 is PRHDT and CDR2 FYEKMQ (reference sequence). V lost 5 bases, J lost 8 bases, and 9 bases stayed unmatched. The CDR3 covers 15 residues. The CDR3: CASSRTTGIYSPLHF. The CDR3 coding sequence is TGTGCCAGCAGCCGAACGACAGGGATTTATTCACCCCTCCACTTT.

A few counts support this clone. CDR3 nucleotides: TGTGCCAGCAGCTCCCGACTAGCGGTCGGGGAGCTGTTTTTT. Its protein is CASSSRLAVGELFF. The V gene is TRBV2, the J gene TRBJ2-2; 9 nucleotides line up with TRBD2. Germline V gives CDR1 SNHLY, CDR2 FYNNEI. The CDR3 spans 14 residues. J was trimmed by 7 bases and V by 6 bases; bases with no gene match: 6.

The genes are TRBV6-6 and TRBJ2-2; TRBD2 matches 12 bases. CDR1 MNHNY and CDR2 SVGAGI come from the germline V gene (reference sequence). This CDR3 has 15 amino acids. V lost 6 bases, J lost 7 bases, and 6 bases stayed unmatched. CDR3 DNA sequence: TGTGCCAGCAGCCTAGCGGGGGGGCTGGGCGGGGAGCTGTTTTTT. Protein sequence: CASSLAGGLGGELFF.

The chain recombines TRBV15 with TRBJ1-2; tentatively, D is TRBD1 (5 bases). The V and J ends lost 3 bases and 10 bases respectively, with 15 bases between them. Germline V gene data show CDR1 as LNHNV and CDR2 as YYDKDF (reference sequence). CDR3 length equals 13 residues. This chain's CDR3 is CATSSNVGVAYTF. CDR3 sequence (DNA): TGTGCCACCAGCAGCAATGTAGGGGTCGCCTACACCTTC.

Only a few counts were recorded for this clone. The chain links TRBV6-5 to TRBJ1-6; perhaps TRBD1 as D (5 bases). CDR1 is MNHEY, CDR2 SVGAGI, per germline. The length of the CDR3 is 14 residues. V was cut by 7 bases and J by 9 bases, with 16 bases left in between. CDR3 loop: CASTDGGWGSPLHF. The CDR3 DNA is TGTGCCAGCACTGATGGGGGTTGGGGTTCACCCCTCCACTTT.

V is TRBV11-2 and J is TRBJ2-7; 9 bases fit TRBD1. V lost 0 bases, J lost 2 bases, and 2 bases stayed unmatched. Germline-derived CDR1 and CDR2 are SGHAT and FQNNGV. The CDR3 contains 15 residues. This chain's CDR3 is CASSLDGQGPYEQYF. CDR3 in DNA: TGTGCCAGCAGCTTAGACGGACAGGGGCCCTACGAGCAGTACTTC.

The CDR3 here is CASSVGGGRDTEAFF. The DNA for the CDR3 is TGTGCCAGCAGCGTGGGCGGGGGTCGGGACACTGAAGCTTTCTTT. The chain employs TRBV9 and TRBJ1-1, with D possibly being TRBD1 (5 bases). The germline V gene has CDR1 SGDLS and CDR2 YYNGEE. The CDR3 is made up of 15 amino acids. Trimming cost V 2 bases and J 3 bases, with 14 bases left between them.

This clone has ten or more counts. The chain has TRBV10-3 and TRBJ2-3; tentative D call: TRBD1 (6 bases). Trimming shortened V by 10 bases and J by 4 bases, and 21 bases separated the two germline ends. The CDR3 sequence is 15 residues long. The germline gives CDR1 ENHRY, CDR2 SYGVKD. The CDR3 DNA sequence: TGTGCCACCTCCGGCCAGGGGCAGGGCTCAGATACGCAGTATTTT. Its protein product is CATSGQGQGSDTQYF.

V usage is TRBV7-8 and J usage is TRBJ1-6; the D gene is possibly TRBD1 (5 bases). Trimming cost V 1 base and J 5 bases, with 12 bases left between them. The germline V gene has CDR1 SGHVS and CDR2 FQNEAQ. The CDR3 is made up of 16 amino acids. The CDR3 DNA sequence: TGTGCCAGCAGCTTAGGACGGGGCGAAAATAATTCACCCCTCCACTTT. Protein product: CASSLGRGENNSPLHF.

Details on this clone: This may come from a read error, since a much larger clone is one base off. V and J are TRBV7-2 and TRBJ2-7, with 11 bases fitting TRBD1. Germline loops: CDR1 SGHTA, CDR2 FQGNSA. The junction had 7 bases not matched to a gene; V was cut back by 5 bases and J by 4 bases. The CDR3 has 15 amino acids. The CDR3 DNA reads TGTGCCAGCAGCACCCCCGGGACAGGGGGATACGAGCAGTACTTC. Translated, it gives CASSTPGTGGYEQYF.

This clone occurred once. The chain uses TRBV2 and TRBJ1-5, with TRBD1 matching 7 bases. The CDR3 sequence is 15 residues long. Germline V gene sequence: CDR1 SNHLY, CDR2 FYNNEI. V lost 6 bases, J lost 4 bases, and 9 bases stayed unmatched. The CDR3 DNA is TGTGCCAGCAGGCTACAGGGGATAGGGAATCAGCCCCAGCATTTT. Amino acids: CASRLQGIGNQPQHF.

The J gene is TRBJ2-3, the V gene TRBV7-8; the D is unclear. V dropped 5 bases and J dropped 0 bases, with 12 bases sitting between them. This CDR3 is built from 15 residues. Germline-derived CDR1 and CDR2 are SGHVS and FQNEAQ. The CDR3, as DNA: TGTGCCAGCAGCCACGGGTATCCTAGCACAGATACGCAGTATTTT. Protein product: CASSHGYPSTDTQYF.

The chain joins TRBV10-3 to TRBJ2-5; D perhaps matches TRBD1 (5 bases). The CDR3 has 14 amino acids. From germline, CDR1 is ENHRY and CDR2 SYGVKD. V lost 4 bases and J lost 5, with 14 bases in between. The CDR3 region is CAISGGFLGETQYF. The CDR3 DNA is TGTGCCATCAGTGGGGGCTTTTTGGGGGAGACCCAGTACTTC.

The gene calls are TRBV7-8 and TRBJ1-2, with 8 bases lining up with TRBD1. V lost 4 bases to trimming and J lost 5 bases; unmatched junction nucleotides: 12. This CDR3 has 16 residues. Germline assignment: CDR1 SGHVS and CDR2 FQNEAQ. CDR3 residues: CASSSRLTGEKYGYTF. The CDR3 nucleotides are TGTGCCAGCAGCTCTCGACTGACAGGGGAGAAATATGGCTACACCTTC.

This clone was seen only once. The genes are TRBV18 and TRBJ2-7; 7 bases are a match to TRBD1. This CDR3 is built from 14 residues. The germline gives CDR1 KGHSH, CDR2 LQKENI. V dropped 3 bases and J dropped 1; count of bases not matched to a gene: 3. This chain's CDR3 is CASSPRQGSYEQYF. CDR3 in DNA: TGTGCCAGCTCACCCAGACAGGGTTCCTACGAGCAGTACTTC.

The chain is built from TRBV30 and TRBJ2-2; TRBD1 matches 8 bases. The CDR3 is 17 residues long. V shed 3 bases, J shed 0 bases, and the junction held 9 bases outside the gene matches. Germline V gene data show CDR1 as GTSNPN and CDR2 as SVGIG (reference sequence). CDR3: CAWRRIDRGSNTGELFF. The CDR3 nucleotides are TGTGCCTGGAGGCGAATTGACAGGGGATCGAACACCGGGGAGCTGTTTTTT. Drawing the rest from reference TRBV30 and TRBJ2-2, the complete variable domain is SQTIHQWPATLVQPVGSPLSLECTVEGTSNPNLYWYRQAAGRGLQLLFYSVGIGQISSEVPQNLSASRPQDRQFILSSKKLLLSDSGFYLCAWRRIDRGSNTGELFFGEGSRLTVL.